The text below deals with one TCR beta chain. Its antigen is unknown. The healthy adult donors were HIV-negative and reported no recent acute infections or vaccinations. This entry comes from a study of shared clonotypes between healthy human individuals. The wider study: Used for every donor were three CD4 naive, three CD4 memory, two CD8 naive and one CD8 memory plate.

Germline loops: CDR1 MDHEN, CDR2 SYDVKM. V was pared by 6 bases and J by 9 bases, with 15 bases between. This CDR3 comprises 12 residues. Whole-study results and caveats: Some naive CD4 clonotypes, about 5%, turned up in common across a handful of donors.

It was at deep level that the assay was run. The method was immunoSEQ multiplex PCR; TCRdb's version includes in-frame clones alone and lacks a portion of them. Here the sample spans about 2.3 million clones, 85% to 95% being singletons. Material for sequencing was naive CD4+ T cells from PBMCs. Specified subset: CD45RA+ positively selected. The chain links TRBV28 to TRBJ2-7; no firm D call. The TCR sequence derives from a man in his late teens or twenties in good health. Some clones in this sample may be carry-over from other donors' samples. The CDR3 coding sequence is TGTGCCAGCAGCTCGCTCCTTGTCGTGCAGTACTTC. Translating it yields CASSSLLVVQYF.